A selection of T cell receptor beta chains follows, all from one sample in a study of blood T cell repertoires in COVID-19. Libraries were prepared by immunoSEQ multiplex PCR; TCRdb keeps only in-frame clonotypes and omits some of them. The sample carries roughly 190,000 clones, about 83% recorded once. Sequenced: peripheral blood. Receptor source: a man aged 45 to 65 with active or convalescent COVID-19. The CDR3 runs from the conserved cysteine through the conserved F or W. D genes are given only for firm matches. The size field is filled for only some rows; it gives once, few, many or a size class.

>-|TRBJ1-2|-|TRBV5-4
TGTGCCAGCAGCTTGTTGACGGGGTACACCTTC
CASSLLTGYTF
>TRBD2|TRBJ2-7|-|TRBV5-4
TGTGCCAGCAGCCCGGGACTAGCGCCATACGAGCAGTACTTC
CASSPGLAPYEQYF
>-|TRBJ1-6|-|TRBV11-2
TGTGCCAGCAATTACGACGACGGGAGCTCCTATAATTCACCCCTCCACTTT
CASNYDDGSSYNSPLHF
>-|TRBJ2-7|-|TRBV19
TGTGCCAGTACCAACCCACATCCCTCCTACGAGCAGTACTTC
CASTNPHPSYEQYF
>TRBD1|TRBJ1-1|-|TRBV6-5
TGTGCCAGCACCGAGCAGGGGGCGGGCACTGAAGCTTTCTTT
CASTEQGAGTEAFF
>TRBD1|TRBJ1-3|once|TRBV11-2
TGTGCCAGCAGCTTAATACAGGGGAGCCACACCATATATTTT
CASSLIQGSHTIYF
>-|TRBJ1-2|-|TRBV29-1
TGCAGCGTTGAAACCGCGGGGCTCGACTATGGCTACACCTTC
CSVETAGLDYGYTF
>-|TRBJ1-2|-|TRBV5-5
TGTGCCAGCAGCTTGCGTTCCTTCCACGGACAGATCTATGGCTACACCTTC
CASSLRSFHGQIYGYTF
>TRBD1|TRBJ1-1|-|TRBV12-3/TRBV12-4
TGTGCCAGCATCCGATCCGGGACAGGGGGGGCTTTCTTT
CASIRSGTGGAFF
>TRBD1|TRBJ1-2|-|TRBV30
TGTGCCTGGAGTGCCCCACAGGGGGCGAGAGGCTACACCTTC
CAWSAPQGARGYTF